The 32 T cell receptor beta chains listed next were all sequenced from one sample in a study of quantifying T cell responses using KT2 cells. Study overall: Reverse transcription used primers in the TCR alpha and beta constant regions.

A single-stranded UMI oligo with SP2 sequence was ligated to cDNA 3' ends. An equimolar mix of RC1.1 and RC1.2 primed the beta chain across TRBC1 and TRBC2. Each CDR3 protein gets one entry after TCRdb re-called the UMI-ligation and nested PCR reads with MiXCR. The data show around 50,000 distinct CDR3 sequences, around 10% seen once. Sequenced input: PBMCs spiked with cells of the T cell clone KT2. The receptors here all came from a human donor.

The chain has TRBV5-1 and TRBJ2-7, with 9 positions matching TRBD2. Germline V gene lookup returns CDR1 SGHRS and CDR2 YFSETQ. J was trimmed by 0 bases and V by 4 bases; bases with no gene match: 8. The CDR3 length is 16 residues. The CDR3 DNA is TGCGCCAGCAGCCCTCGAGCGGGAGGTGCCTCCTACGAGCAGTACTTC. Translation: CASSPRAGGASYEQYF.

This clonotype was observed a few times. The CDR3 region has the DNA TGTGCCAGCAGCCAAGACTCTGGCGGGGCGGACACCGGGGAGCTGTTTTTT. Its translation: CASSQDSGGADTGELFF. The chain uses TRBV4-2 and TRBJ2-2; D perhaps matches TRBD2 (6 bases). The CDR3 loop spans 17 amino acids. Germline V gene lookup returns CDR1 LGHNA and CDR2 YNFKEQ. V was clipped by 0 bases and J by 3 bases, with 14 bases between them.

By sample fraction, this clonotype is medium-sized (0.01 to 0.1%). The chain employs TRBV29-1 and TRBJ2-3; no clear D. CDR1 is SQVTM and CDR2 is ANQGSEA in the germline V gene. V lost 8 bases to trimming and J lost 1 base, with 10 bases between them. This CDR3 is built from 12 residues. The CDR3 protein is CSIDGRTDTQYF. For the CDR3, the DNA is TGCAGCATCGACGGACGCACAGATACGCAGTATTTT.

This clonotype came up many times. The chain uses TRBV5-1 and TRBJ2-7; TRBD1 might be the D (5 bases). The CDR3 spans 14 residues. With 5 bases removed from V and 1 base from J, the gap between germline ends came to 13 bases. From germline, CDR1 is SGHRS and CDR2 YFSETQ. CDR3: CASSRTTASYEQYF. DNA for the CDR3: TGCGCCAGCAGTCGAACGACAGCATCCTACGAGCAGTACTTC. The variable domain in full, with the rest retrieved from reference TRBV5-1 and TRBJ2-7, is KAGVTQTPRYLIKTRGQQVTLSCSPISGHRSVSWYQQTPGQGLQFLFEYFSETQRNKGNFPGRFSGRQFSNSRSEMNVSTLELGDSALYLCASSRTTASYEQYFGPGTRLTVT.

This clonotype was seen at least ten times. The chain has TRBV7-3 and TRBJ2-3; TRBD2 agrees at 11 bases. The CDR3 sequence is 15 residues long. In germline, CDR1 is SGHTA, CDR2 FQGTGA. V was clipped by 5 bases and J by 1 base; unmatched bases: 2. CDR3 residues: CASSMTSGGTDTQYF. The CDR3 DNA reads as TGTGCCAGCAGCATGACTAGCGGGGGCACAGATACGCAGTATTTT. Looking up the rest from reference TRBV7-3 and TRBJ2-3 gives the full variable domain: GAGVSQTPSNKVTEKGKYVELRCDPISGHTALYWYRQSLGQGPEFLIYFQGTGAADDSGLPNDRFFAVRPEGSVSTLKIQRTERGDSAVYLCASSMTSGGTDTQYFGPGTRLTVL.

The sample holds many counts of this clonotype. CDR3 in DNA: TGTGCCATCAGTGACGCCAGGGGGCAAGTCAACGAGCAGTACTTC. This translates into CAISDARGQVNEQYF. The rearrangement uses TRBV10-3 and TRBJ2-7; 8 positions agree with TRBD1. CDR3 size: 15 residues. V lost 3 bases to trimming and J lost 5 bases; unmatched junction nucleotides: 9. Germline V lookup: CDR1 ENHRY, CDR2 SYGVKD.

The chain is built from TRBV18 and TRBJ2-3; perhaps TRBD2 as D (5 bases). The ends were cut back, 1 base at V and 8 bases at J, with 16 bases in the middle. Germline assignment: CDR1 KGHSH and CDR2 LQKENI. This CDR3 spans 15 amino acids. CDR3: CASSPLRSGGRTQYF. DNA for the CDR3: TGTGCCAGCTCACCACTGAGGAGCGGAGGTCGTACGCAGTATTTT.

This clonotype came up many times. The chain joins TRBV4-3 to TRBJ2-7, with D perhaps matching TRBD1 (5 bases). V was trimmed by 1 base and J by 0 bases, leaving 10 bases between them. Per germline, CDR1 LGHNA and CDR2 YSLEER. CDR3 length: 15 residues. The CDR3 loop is CASSQVLGDSYEQYF. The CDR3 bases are TGCGCCAGCAGCCAAGTGTTAGGGGACTCCTACGAGCAGTACTTC.

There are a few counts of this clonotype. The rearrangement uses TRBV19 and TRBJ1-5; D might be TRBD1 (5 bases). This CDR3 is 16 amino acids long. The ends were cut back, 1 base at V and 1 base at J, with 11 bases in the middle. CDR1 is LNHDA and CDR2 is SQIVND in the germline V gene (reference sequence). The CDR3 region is CASSIGGGRSNQPQHF. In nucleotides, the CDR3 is TGTGCCAGTAGTATAGGTGGGGGACGGAGCAATCAGCCCCAGCATTTT.

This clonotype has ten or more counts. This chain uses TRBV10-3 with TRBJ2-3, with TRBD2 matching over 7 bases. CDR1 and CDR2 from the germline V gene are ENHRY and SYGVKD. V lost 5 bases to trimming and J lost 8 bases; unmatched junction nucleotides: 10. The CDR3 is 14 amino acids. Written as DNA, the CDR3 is TGTGCCATCAGTACCGGACTAGAGACCACTACGCAGTATTTT. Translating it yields CAISTGLETTTQYF.

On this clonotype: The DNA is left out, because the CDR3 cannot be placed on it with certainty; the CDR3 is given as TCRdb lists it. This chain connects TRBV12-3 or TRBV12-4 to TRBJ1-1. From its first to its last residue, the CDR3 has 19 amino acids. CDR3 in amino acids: CASSTSGRARAIWDTEAFF.

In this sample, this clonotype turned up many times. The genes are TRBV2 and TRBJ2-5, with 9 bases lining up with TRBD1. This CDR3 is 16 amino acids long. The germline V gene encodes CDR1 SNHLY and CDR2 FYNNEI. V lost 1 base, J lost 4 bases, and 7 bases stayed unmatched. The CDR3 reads CASSEGGTGLRETQYF. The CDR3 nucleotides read TGTGCCAGCAGTGAAGGCGGGACAGGGCTAAGAGAGACCCAGTACTTC.

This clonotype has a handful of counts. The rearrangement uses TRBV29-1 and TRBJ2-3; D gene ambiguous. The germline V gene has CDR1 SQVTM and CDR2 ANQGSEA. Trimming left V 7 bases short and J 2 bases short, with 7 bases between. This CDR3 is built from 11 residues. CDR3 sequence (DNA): TGCAGCGAATTTACCACAGATACGCAGTATTTT. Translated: CSEFTTDTQYF.

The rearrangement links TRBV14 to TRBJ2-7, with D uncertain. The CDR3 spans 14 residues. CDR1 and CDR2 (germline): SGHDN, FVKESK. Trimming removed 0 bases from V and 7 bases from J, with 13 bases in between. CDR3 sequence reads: CASSQELTVGEQYF. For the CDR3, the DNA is TGTGCCAGCAGCCAAGAGTTAACCGTCGGGGAGCAGTACTTC.

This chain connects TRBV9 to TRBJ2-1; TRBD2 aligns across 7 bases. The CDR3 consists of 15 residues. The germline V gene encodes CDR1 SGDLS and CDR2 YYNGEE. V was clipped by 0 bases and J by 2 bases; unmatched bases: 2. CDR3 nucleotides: TGTGCCAGCAGCGTAGGGGCGGGGGCCTACAATGAGCAGTTCTTC. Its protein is CASSVGAGAYNEQFF.

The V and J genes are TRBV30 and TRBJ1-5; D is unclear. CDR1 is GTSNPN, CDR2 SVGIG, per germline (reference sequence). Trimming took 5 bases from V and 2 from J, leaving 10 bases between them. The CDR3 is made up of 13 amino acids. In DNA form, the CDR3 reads TGTGCCTGGGGGCGGGGAGGCAATCAGCCCCAGCATTTT. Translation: CAWGRGGNQPQHF.

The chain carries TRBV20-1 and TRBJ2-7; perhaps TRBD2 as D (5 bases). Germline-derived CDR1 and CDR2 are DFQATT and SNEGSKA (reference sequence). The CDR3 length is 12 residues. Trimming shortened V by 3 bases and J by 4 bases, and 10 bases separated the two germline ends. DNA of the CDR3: TGCAGTGCTAGCTCACGGGGTTACGAGCAGTACTTC. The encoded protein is CSASSRGYEQYF.

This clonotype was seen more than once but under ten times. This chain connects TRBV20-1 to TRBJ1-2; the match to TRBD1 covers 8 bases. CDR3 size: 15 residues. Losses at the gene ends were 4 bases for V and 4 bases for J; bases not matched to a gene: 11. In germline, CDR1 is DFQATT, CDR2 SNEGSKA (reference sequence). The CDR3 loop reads CSATQGQGRFYGYTF. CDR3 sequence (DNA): TGCAGTGCTACGCAAGGACAGGGACGATTCTATGGCTACACCTTC.

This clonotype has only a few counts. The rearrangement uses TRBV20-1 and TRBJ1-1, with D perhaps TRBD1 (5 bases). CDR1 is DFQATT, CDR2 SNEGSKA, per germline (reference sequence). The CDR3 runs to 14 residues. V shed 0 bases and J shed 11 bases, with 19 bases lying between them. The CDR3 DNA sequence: TGCAGTGCTAGAGATTCCGGGACGGGTCTAAATGCTTTCTTT. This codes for CSARDSGTGLNAFF.

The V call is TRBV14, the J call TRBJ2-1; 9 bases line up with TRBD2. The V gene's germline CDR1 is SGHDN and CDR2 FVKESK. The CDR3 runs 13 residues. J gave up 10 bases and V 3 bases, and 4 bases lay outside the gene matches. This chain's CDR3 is CASSQTTSGEQFF. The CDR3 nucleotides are TGTGCCAGCAGCCAGACAACTAGCGGGGAGCAGTTCTTC.

CDR3 nucleotide sequence: TGTGCCAGCAGCACCCCAAAGCGGGGGTCTGGGGAGACCCAGTACTTC. This encodes CASSTPKRGSGETQYF. The chain recombines TRBV7-2 with TRBJ2-5; 8 bases map to TRBD2. This CDR3 comprises 16 residues. With V trimmed by 5 bases and J by 5 bases, 13 bases remained unmatched. CDR1 is SGHTA and CDR2 is FQGNSA in the germline V gene.

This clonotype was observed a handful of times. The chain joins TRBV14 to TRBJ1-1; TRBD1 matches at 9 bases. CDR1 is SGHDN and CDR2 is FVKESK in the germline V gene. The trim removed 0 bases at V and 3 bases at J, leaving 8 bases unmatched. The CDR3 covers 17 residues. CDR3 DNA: TGTGCCAGCAGCCAAGATCTGGGACAGGGACCTCACACTGAAGCTTTCTTT. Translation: CASSQDLGQGPHTEAFF. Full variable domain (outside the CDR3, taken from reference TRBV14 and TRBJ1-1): EAGVTQFPSHSVIEKGQTVTLRCDPISGHDNLYWYRRVMGKEIKFLLHFVKESKQDESGMPNNRFLAERTGGTYSTLKVQPAELEDSGVYFCASSQDLGQGPHTEAFFGQGTRLTVV.

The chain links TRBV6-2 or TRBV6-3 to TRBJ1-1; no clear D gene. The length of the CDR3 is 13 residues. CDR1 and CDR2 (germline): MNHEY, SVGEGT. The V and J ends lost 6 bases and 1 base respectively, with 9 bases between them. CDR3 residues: CASSPPRNTEAFF. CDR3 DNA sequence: TGTGCCAGCAGCCCCCCAAGGAACACTGAAGCTTTCTTT.

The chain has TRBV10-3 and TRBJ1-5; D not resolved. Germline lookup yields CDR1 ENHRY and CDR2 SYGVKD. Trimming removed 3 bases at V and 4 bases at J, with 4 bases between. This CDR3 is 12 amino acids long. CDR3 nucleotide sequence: TGTGCCATCAGTGAACAGAATCAGCCCCAGCATTTT. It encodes CAISEQNQPQHF.

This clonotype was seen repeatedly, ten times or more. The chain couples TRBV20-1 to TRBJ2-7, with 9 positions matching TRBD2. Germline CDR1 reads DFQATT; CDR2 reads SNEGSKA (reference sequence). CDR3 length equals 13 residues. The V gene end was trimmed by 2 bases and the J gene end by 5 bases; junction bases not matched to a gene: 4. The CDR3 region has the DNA TGCAGTGCTAGACTAGCGGGAAGGGACGAGCAGTACTTC. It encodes CSARLAGRDEQYF.

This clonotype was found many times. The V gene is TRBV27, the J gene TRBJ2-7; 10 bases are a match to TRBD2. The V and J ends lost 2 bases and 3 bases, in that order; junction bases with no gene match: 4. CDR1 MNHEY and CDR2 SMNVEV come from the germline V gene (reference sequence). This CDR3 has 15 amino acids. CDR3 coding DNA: TGTGCCAGCAGTTTAGCGGCTAGCGGGGGCTACGAGCAGTACTTC. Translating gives CASSLAASGGYEQYF.

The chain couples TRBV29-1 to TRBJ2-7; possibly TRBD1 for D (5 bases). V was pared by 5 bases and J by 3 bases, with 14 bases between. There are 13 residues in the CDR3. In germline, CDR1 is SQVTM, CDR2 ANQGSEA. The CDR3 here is CSVLYRKGYEQYF. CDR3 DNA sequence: TGCAGCGTTCTTTACAGGAAAGGCTACGAGCAGTACTTC.

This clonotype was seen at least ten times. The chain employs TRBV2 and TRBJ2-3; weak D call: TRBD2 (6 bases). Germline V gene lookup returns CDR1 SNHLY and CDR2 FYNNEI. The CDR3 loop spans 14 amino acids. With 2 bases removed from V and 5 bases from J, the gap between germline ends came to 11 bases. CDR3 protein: CASSESRLVDTQYF. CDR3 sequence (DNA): TGTGCCAGCAGTGAATCCCGACTAGTAGATACGCAGTATTTT. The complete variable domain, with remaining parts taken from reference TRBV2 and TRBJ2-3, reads EPEVTQTPSHQVTQMGQEVILRCVPISNHLYFYWYRQILGQKVEFLVSFYNNEISEKSEIFDDQFSVERPDGSNFTLKIRSTKLEDSAMYFCASSESRLVDTQYFGPGTRLTVL.

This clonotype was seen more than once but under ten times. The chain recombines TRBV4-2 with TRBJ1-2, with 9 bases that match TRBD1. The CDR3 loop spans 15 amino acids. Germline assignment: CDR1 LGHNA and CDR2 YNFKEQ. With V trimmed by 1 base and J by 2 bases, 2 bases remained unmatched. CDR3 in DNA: TGTGCCAGCAGCCAAGTAGACAGGGGGAACTATGGCTACACCTTC. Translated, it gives CASSQVDRGNYGYTF.

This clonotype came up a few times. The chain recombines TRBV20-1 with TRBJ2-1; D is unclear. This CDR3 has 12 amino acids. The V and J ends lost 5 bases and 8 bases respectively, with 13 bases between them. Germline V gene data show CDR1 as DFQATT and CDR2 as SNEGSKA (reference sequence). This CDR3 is CSAAYSYHEQFF. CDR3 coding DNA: TGCAGTGCTGCGTACAGTTACCATGAGCAGTTCTTC.

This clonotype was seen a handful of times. This CDR3 reads CASSESRQQETQYF. CDR3 in DNA: TGCGCCAGCAGTGAGTCCAGACAGCAAGAGACCCAGTACTTC. V gene TRBV10-1 combines with J gene TRBJ2-5; maybe TRBD1 (5 bases). This CDR3 spans 14 amino acids. The V end was cut by 0 bases, the J end by 2 bases, with 7 bases between. The germline V gene encodes CDR1 WNHNN and CDR2 SYGVQD (reference sequence).

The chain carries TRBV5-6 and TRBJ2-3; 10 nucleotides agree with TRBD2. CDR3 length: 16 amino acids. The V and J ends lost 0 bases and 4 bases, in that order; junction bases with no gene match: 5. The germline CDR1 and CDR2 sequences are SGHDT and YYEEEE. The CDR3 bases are TGTGCCAGCAGCTTGGACAGCGGGGGGGCCCCAGATACGCAGTATTTT. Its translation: CASSLDSGGAPDTQYF. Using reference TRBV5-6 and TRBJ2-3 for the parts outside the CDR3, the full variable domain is DAGVTQSPTHLIKTRGQQVTLRCSPKSGHDTVSWYQQALGQGPQFIFQYYEEEERQRGNFPDRFSGHQFPNYSSELNVNALLLGDSALYLCASSLDSGGAPDTQYFGPGTRLTVL.